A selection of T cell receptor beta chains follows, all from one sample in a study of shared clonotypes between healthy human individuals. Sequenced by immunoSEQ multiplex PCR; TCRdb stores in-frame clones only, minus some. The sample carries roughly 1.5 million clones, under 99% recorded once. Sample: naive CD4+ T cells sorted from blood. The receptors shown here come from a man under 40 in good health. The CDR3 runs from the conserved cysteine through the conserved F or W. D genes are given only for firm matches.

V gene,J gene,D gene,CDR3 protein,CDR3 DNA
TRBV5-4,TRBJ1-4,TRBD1,CASSPGVGQGLEKLFF,TGTGCCAGCAGCCCGGGGGTAGGACAGGGCCTAGAAAAACTGTTTTTT
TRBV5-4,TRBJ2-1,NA,CASSLFDSYNEQFF,TGTGCCAGCAGCTTATTTGACAGTTACAATGAGCAGTTCTTC
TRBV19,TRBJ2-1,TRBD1,CAVAGGYEQFF,TGCGCAGTTGCAGGGGGCTATGAGCAGTTCTTC
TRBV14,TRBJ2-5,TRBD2,CASSQDWGGSETQYF,TGTGCCAGCAGCCAAGATTGGGGGGGGAGCGAGACCCAGTACTTC
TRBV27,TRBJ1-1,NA,CASSLGRGVNTEAFF,TGTGCCAGCAGTTTAGGGAGGGGTGTAAACACTGAAGCTTTCTTT
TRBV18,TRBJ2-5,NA,CASSPGGGAQETQYF,TGTGCCAGCTCACCTGGTGGGGGAGCTCAAGAGACCCAGTACTTC
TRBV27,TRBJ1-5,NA,CASSFRTGQPQHF,TGTGCCAGCAGTTTCCGGACGGGTCAGCCCCAGCATTTT
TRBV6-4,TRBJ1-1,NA,CASSVDRNTEAFF,TGTGCCAGCAGTGTAGACAGAAACACTGAAGCTTTCTTT
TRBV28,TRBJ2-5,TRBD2,CATAMGGKIQETQYF,TGTGCCACAGCAATGGGAGGGAAGATCCAAGAGACCCAGTACTTC
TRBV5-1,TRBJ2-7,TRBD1,CASSLASGGASNYEQYF,TGCGCCAGCAGCTTGGCGTCAGGGGGCGCTTCTAACTACGAGCAGTACTTC
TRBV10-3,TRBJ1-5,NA,CAIGDGNQPQHF,TGTGCCATCGGGGACGGAAATCAGCCCCAGCATTTT
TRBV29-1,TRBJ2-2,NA,CSVYRIGNTGELFF,TGCAGCGTATATAGAATAGGGAACACCGGGGAGCTGTTTTTT
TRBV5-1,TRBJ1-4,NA,CASRNKGPSDEKLFF,TGCGCCAGCAGAAACAAGGGGCCTTCCGATGAAAAACTGTTTTTT
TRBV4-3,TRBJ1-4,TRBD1,CASSSEGDSNEKLFF,TGCGCCAGCAGCAGCGAGGGGGACAGCAATGAAAAACTGTTTTTT